Below are 21 T cell receptor beta chains sequenced from a single sample in a study of shared clonotypes between healthy human individuals. Sequencing used immunoSEQ multiplex PCR; TCRdb keeps in-frame clones, though not all of them. The table has roughly 650,000 clones, about 96% seen once. Naive CD8 cells were CD45RO-negative, positively selected for CCR7, excluding terminally differentiated effector memory CD45RA+ cells. Sequencing was carried out using naive CD8+ T cells sorted from blood. The source of these receptors is a woman in her thirties in good health.

This rearrangement joins TRBV19 to TRBJ2-7; D is perhaps TRBD1 (5 bases). Germline CDR1 and CDR2: LNHDA and SQIVND (reference sequence). The CDR3 is 15 residues long. Trimming removed 7 bases at V and 0 bases at J, with 16 bases between. CDR3 DNA sequence: TGTGCCAGTAAATTGACAGACTTACCCTCCTACGAGCAGTACTTC. It codes for CASKLTDLPSYEQYF.

This clone occurred once. V gene TRBV13 combines with J gene TRBJ2-1; a weak D match, TRBD2 (6 bases). CDR3 size: 16 residues. With 5 bases removed from V and 5 bases from J, the gap between germline ends came to 19 bases. Per germline, CDR1 PRHDT and CDR2 FYEKMQ (reference sequence). CDR3 bases: TGTGCCAGCAGCCAAAGGGCGGGGCTCTCTGACAATGAGCAGTTCTTC. As protein: CASSQRAGLSDNEQFF.

The V call is TRBV11-2, the J call TRBJ2-7, with a weak D call TRBD1 (5 bases). CDR3 size: 16 residues. The germline V gene encodes CDR1 SGHAT and CDR2 FQNNGV. The ends were cut back, 6 bases at V and 4 bases at J, with 22 bases in the middle. The CDR3 DNA sequence: TGTGCCAGCAGTTTCCCCGGGTCAGGGTCCCAATACGAGCAGTACTTC. It yields the protein CASSFPGSGSQYEQYF.

This clone was observed a single time. This chain connects TRBV2 to TRBJ2-5, with D perhaps matching TRBD1 or TRBD2 (5 bases each). CDR1 is SNHLY, CDR2 FYNNEI, per germline. V lost 4 bases and J 5 bases, leaving 17 bases between the germline ends. The CDR3 runs to 15 residues. The CDR3 region is CASSARTQGVETQYF. The CDR3 DNA reads as TGTGCCAGCAGTGCCCGGACTCAAGGGGTGGAGACCCAGTACTTC.

The genes are TRBV27 and TRBJ2-7; 9 bases are a match to TRBD1. CDR1 is MNHEY, CDR2 SMNVEV, per germline (reference sequence). This CDR3 is built from 16 residues. Trimming took 5 bases from V and 4 from J; bases not matched to a gene: 12. The CDR3 reads CASSLRSGTGLYEQYF. DNA for the CDR3: TGTGCCAGCAGTCTAAGATCCGGGACAGGGCTTTACGAGCAGTACTTC.

This chain links TRBV7-9 with TRBJ2-7; the D is unclear. Germline CDR1 reads SEHNR; CDR2 reads FQNEAQ (reference sequence). Trimming took off 1 base at V and 3 bases at J, with 13 bases between the two ends. There are 15 residues in the CDR3. For the CDR3, the DNA is TGTGCCAGCAGCTTAGACACAGAGCGATTCTACGAGCAGTACTTC. It translates to CASSLDTERFYEQYF.

The rearrangement uses TRBV28 and TRBJ2-3; TRBD2 matches 9 bases. This CDR3 is 18 amino acids long. V was pared by 1 base and J by 0 bases, with 8 bases of the junction left unmatched. Germline CDR1 and CDR2: MDHEN and SYDVKM. The CDR3 DNA reads as TGTGCCAGCAGTTTATTTTCTAGCGGGACCTCTAGCACAGATACGCAGTATTTT. Its protein is CASSLFSSGTSSTDTQYF.

This clone was found once. J is TRBJ2-5 and V is TRBV7-9; D may be TRBD1 (5 bases). The CDR3 length is 13 residues. Germline values: CDR1 SEHNR, CDR2 FQNEAQ (reference sequence). The V and J ends lost 4 bases and 2 bases respectively, with 8 bases between them. CDR3 DNA: TGTGCCAGCAGCTCGACAGAACAAGAGACCCAGTACTTC. Amino acids: CASSSTEQETQYF. Using reference TRBV7-9 and TRBJ2-5 for the parts outside the CDR3, the full variable domain is DTGVSQNPRHKITKRGQNVTFRCDPISEHNRLYWYRQTLGQGPEFLTYFQNEAQLEKSRLLSDRFSAERPKGSFSTLEIQRTEQGDSAMYLCASSSTEQETQYFGPGTRLLVL.

About this clone itself: This same CDR3 is encoded by further DNA sequences in the sample. This chain uses TRBV27 with TRBJ1-4; D may be TRBD1 (5 bases). Germline values: CDR1 MNHEY, CDR2 SMNVEV (reference sequence). Trimming left V 5 bases short and J 7 bases short, with 5 bases between. CDR3 length: 11 amino acids. CDR3 DNA: TGTGCCAGCAGTCAGGGTGAAAAACTGTTTTTT. It is translated as CASSQGEKLFF.

For this clone: A read error may account for a junction end that differs from germline. The rearrangement links TRBV6-8 to TRBJ2-5; D is unclear. CDR1 is MNHGY, CDR2 SAAAGT, per germline. This CDR3 is built from 11 residues. This CDR3 is CASSWEETQYF. The DNA of the CDR3 is TGTGCCAGCAGCTGGGAAGAGACTCAGTACTTC.

The rearrangement uses TRBV13 and TRBJ1-1; D is perhaps TRBD1 (5 bases). Deletions cut 5 bases from V and 1 base from J, with 8 bases between. The CDR3 extends over 13 amino acids. Germline V gene sequence: CDR1 PRHDT, CDR2 FYEKMQ (reference sequence). CDR3 DNA sequence: TGTGCCAGCAGCACGGGGGGGAACACTGAAGCTTTCTTT. Amino acid sequence: CASSTGGNTEAFF.

The chain is built from TRBV7-6 and TRBJ1-1; 7 bases match TRBD1. The CDR3 is made up of 19 amino acids. Per germline, CDR1 SGHVS and CDR2 FNYEAQ. Losses at the gene ends were 0 bases for V and 6 bases for J; bases not matched to a gene: 19. This CDR3 reads CASSLALYRGTGSSAEAFF. The CDR3 region has the DNA TGTGCCAGCAGCTTAGCGCTCTACAGGGGAACAGGGTCGTCAGCTGAAGCTTTCTTT.

The chain uses TRBV10-3 and TRBJ2-1, with D maybe TRBD2 (6 bases). Per germline, CDR1 ENHRY and CDR2 SYGVKD. Trimming removed 0 bases from V and 3 bases from J, with 15 bases in between. The CDR3 extends over 17 amino acids. CDR3 DNA: TGTGCCATCAGTGAGTCGGAAGGTAGCGGAGACTACAATGAGCAGTTCTTC. Translating it yields CAISESEGSGDYNEQFF.

The chain couples TRBV5-4 to TRBJ2-2, with D uncertain. The CDR3 contains 12 residues. Looked up from germline, CDR1 is SGHNT and CDR2 is YYREEE (reference sequence). The V end lost 6 bases, the J end lost 7 bases, and 10 bases lay between the germline ends. The CDR3 nucleotides are TGTGCCAGCACCGAAGCAGGCGGGGAGCTGTTTTTT. Residues: CASTEAGGELFF.

As to this clone: This specimen includes other DNA sequences encoding the same CDR3. This chain connects TRBV5-1 to TRBJ2-7; 8 bases align to TRBD2. The V gene's germline CDR1 is SGHRS and CDR2 YFSETQ. This CDR3 has 14 amino acids. After removal of 4 bases from V and 0 bases from J, the junction contained 3 bases not matched to a gene. The CDR3 region is CASSPGLVSYEQYF. The DNA for the CDR3 is TGCGCCAGCAGCCCGGGACTAGTCTCCTACGAGCAGTACTTC.

In this sample, this clone turned up a few times. V and J are TRBV2 and TRBJ1-1, with 8 bases aligning to TRBD1. Unmatched junction bases numbered 1, after V lost 6 bases and J lost 1 base. Germline V gene lookup returns CDR1 SNHLY and CDR2 FYNNEI. The CDR3 contains 13 residues. For the CDR3, the DNA is TGTGCCAGCAGGGGGACAGGGAACACTGAAGCTTTCTTT. Its protein product is CASRGTGNTEAFF.

A word on this clone: Compared with germline, one end of the junction differs, possibly owing to a read error. This chain connects TRBV30 to TRBJ2-5, with 8 positions matching TRBD1. This CDR3 contains 13 residues. In germline, CDR1 is GTSNPN, CDR2 SVGIG (reference sequence). This chain's CDR3 is CAWDLTGEETRYF. The CDR3 DNA is TGTGCCTGGGATCTGACAGGGGAGGAGACCCGGTACTTC. The variable domain in full, with the rest retrieved from reference TRBV30 and TRBJ2-5, is SQTIHQWPATLVQPVGSPLSLECTVEGTSNPNLYWYRQAAGRGLQLLFYSVGIGQISSEVPQNLSASRPQDRQFILSSKKLLLSDSGFYLCAWDLTGEETRYFGPGTRLLVL.

About this clone itself: Germline and junction disagree at one end, which may indicate a read error. The chain recombines TRBV2 with TRBJ2-7; no definite D call. CDR3 length equals 15 residues. Germline V lookup: CDR1 SNHLY, CDR2 FYNNEI. CDR3 sequence (DNA): TGTGCCAACAGTGAGTGGTCTACTCGATCCTACGAGCAGTACTTC. Encoded protein: CANSEWSTRSYEQYF. The variable domain in full, completed from reference TRBV2 and TRBJ2-7, reads EPEVTQTPSHQVTQMGQEVILRCVPISNHLYFYWYRQILGQKVEFLVSFYNNEISEKSEIFDDQFSVERPDGSNFTLKIRSTKLEDSAMYFCANSEWSTRSYEQYFGPGTRLTVT.

The genes are TRBV15 and TRBJ2-6; D is perhaps TRBD2 (7 bases). Deletions cut 2 bases from V and 0 bases from J, with 14 bases between. This CDR3 region has 18 residues. CDR1 and CDR2 (germline): LNHNV, YYDKDF (reference sequence). CDR3 sequence (DNA): TGTGCCACCAGCAGACACAGGGAGGGGTTCTCTGGGGCCAACGTCCTGACTTTC. Translated: CATSRHREGFSGANVLTF.

The chain links TRBV7-7 to TRBJ2-7, with TRBD1 matching 9 bases. V lost 5 bases, J lost 5 bases, and 10 bases stayed unmatched. Germline V lookup: CDR1 SSHAT, CDR2 FNYEAQ (reference sequence). The CDR3 spans 15 residues. The CDR3 protein is CASSPGTGPPDEQYF. DNA for the CDR3: TGTGCCAGCAGCCCCGGGACAGGGCCTCCGGACGAGCAGTACTTC.

The chain is built from TRBV5-4 and TRBJ1-1; maybe TRBD1 (5 bases). Trimming removed 0 bases from V and 5 bases from J, with 20 bases in between. CDR1 SGHNT and CDR2 YYREEE come from the germline V gene (reference sequence). CDR3 length: 17 residues. The CDR3 coding sequence is TGTGCCAGCAGCTTGGACAGGAGCTTTCGGGCCGTGACTGAAGCTTTCTTT. Protein product: CASSLDRSFRAVTEAFF.